This is a list of T cell receptor beta chains from one sample in a study of T cell responses to AZD1222 COVID-19 vaccine. Data came from immunoSEQ multiplex PCR; TCRdb stores just in-frame clones and leaves some out. The sample has fewer than 150,000 clones; 80% to 90% are singletons. The sequencing used peripheral blood, collected 28 days after the second AZD1222 dose. These receptors came from an adult who received the AZD1222 COVID-19 vaccine. Both conserved end residues are part of each CDR3. The D gene is left open where the match is weak. Expanded clones get a size class; other rows say once, few or many, or leave the size out.

TRBV5-6	-	TRBD2	TRBJ2-5	16	CASSLAGGKGQETQYF	TGTGCCAGCAGCTTGGCCGGGGGGAAAGGTCAAGAGACCCAGTACTTC
TRBV7-8	-	-	TRBJ1-2	16	CASSLGVQGGGYGYTF	TGTGCCAGCAGCTTAGGTGTCCAGGGTGGGGGCTATGGCTACACCTTC
TRBV6-6	-	-	TRBJ2-2	15	CASSRGTTRTGELFF	TGTGCCAGCAGCCGCGGGACAACTAGAACCGGGGAGCTGTTTTTT
TRBV19	-	-	TRBJ1-5	15	CASSIVSPRNQPQHF	TGTGCCAGTAGTATAGTATCGCCCAGGAATCAGCCCCAGCATTTT
TRBV2	-	-	TRBJ2-5	14	CASSEFGAVETQYF	TGTGCCAGCAGTGAATTTGGGGCCGTTGAGACCCAGTACTTC
TRBV27	-	-	TRBJ1-2	16	CASSPKGIPSNYGYTF	TGTGCCAGCAGCCCAAAGGGGATCCCTTCTAACTATGGCTACACCTTC
TRBV5-1	-	-	TRBJ2-6	17	CASSLLVGVSGANVLTF	TGCGCCAGCAGCTTGTTGGTGGGCGTCTCTGGGGCCAACGTCCTGACTTTC
TRBV5-1	once	-	TRBJ2-7	15	CASSFGGSRSYEQYF	TGCGCCAGCAGCTTCGGGGGATCCCGCTCCTACGAGCAGTACTTC
TRBV7-3	-	-	TRBJ2-3	14	CASSPGLSTDTQYF	TGTGCCAGCAGCCCGGGACTTAGCACAGATACGCAGTATTTT
TRBV19	-	-	TRBJ2-5	15	CASRLEGTNQETQYF	TGTGCCAGTAGGCTGGAAGGCACCAACCAAGAGACCCAGTACTTC
TRBV19	-	-	TRBJ2-3	16	CASSILPGGTTDTQYF	TGTGCCAGTAGTATTCTTCCAGGGGGGACCACAGATACGCAGTATTTT
TRBV5-1	few	-	TRBJ2-7	11	CASSLVYEQYF	TGCGCCAGCAGCTTGGTTTACGAGCAGTACTTC
TRBV4-1	-	-	TRBJ2-7	13	CASSQEKFREQYF	TGCGCCAGCAGCCAAGAGAAATTTAGGGAGCAGTACTTC
TRBV2	-	-	TRBJ1-5	14	CASSDGGAGQPQHF	TGTGCCAGCAGTGACGGGGGGGCAGGGCAGCCCCAGCATTTT
TRBV6-1	-	-	TRBJ2-3	16	CASSERTTLVGDTQYF	TGTGCCAGCAGTGAACGGACAACTTTGGTCGGGGATACGCAGTATTTT
TRBV27	-	-	TRBJ2-1	15	CASSLSFMGGNEQFF	TGTGCCAGCAGTTTATCATTTATGGGAGGAAATGAGCAGTTCTTC
TRBV12-5	once	TRBD1	TRBJ2-1	15	CASDNRDRGANEQFF	TGTGCTAGTGATAACCGGGACAGGGGGGCCAATGAGCAGTTCTTC
TRBV12-3/TRBV12-4	-	-	TRBJ2-1	10	CASGGQGEFF	TGTGCCAGCGGGGGACAAGGGGAGTTCTTC
TRBV18	-	-	TRBJ1-1	14	CASSPAGQSTEAFF	TGTGCCAGCTCACCGGCTGGACAGTCGACTGAAGCTTTCTTT
TRBV11-2	-	TRBD1	TRBJ1-2	16	CASSLVAGGRSYGYTF	TGTGCCAGCAGCTTAGTTGCAGGGGGGCGTAGCTATGGCTACACCTTC
TRBV12-5	-	TRBD1	TRBJ2-7	15	CASGLVVDRGLEQYF	TGTGCTAGTGGTTTGGTAGTGGACAGGGGGCTCGAGCAGTACTTC
TRBV19	-	-	TRBJ1-1	14	CASSISASYTEAFF	TGTGCCAGTAGTATTTCTGCTTCATATACTGAAGCTTTCTTT
TRBV4-3	-	-	TRBJ1-2	16	CASSRNGGGPGYGYTF	TGCGCCAGCAGCCGGAATGGGGGGGGCCCAGGTTATGGCTACACCTTC
TRBV10-3	-	-	TRBJ2-1	13	CASSWGVNNEQFF	TGTGCCTCTTCGTGGGGGGTCAACAATGAGCAGTTCTTC
TRBV6-5	once	-	TRBJ1-5	15	CASSYSRDSNQPQHF	TGTGCCAGCAGTTACTCGAGGGACAGCAATCAGCCCCAGCATTTT
TRBV7-2	-	TRBD1	TRBJ1-1	14	CASSVRQGAAEAFF	TGTGCCAGCAGCGTCCGACAGGGAGCGGCTGAAGCTTTCTTT
TRBV10-2	once	TRBD1	TRBJ1-5	16	CASSEHWTGANQPQHF	TGCGCCAGCAGTGAACACTGGACAGGGGCAAATCAGCCCCAGCATTTT
TRBV5-1	-	-	TRBJ2-1	14	CASSLSAGRDEQFF	TGCGCCAGCAGCTTGTCGGCAGGTAGAGATGAGCAGTTCTTC
TRBV6-5	-	-	TRBJ2-3	14	CASSYGTLTDTQYF	TGTGCCAGCAGTTACGGGACATTGACAGATACGCAGTATTTT
TRBV15	-	-	TRBJ2-3	15	CATSSIRAGTDTQYF	TGTGCCACCAGCAGTATCAGGGCGGGGACAGATACGCAGTATTTT
TRBV29-1	-	-	TRBJ1-5	12	CSVGQGNQPQHF	TGCAGCGTTGGACAGGGCAATCAGCCCCAGCATTTT
TRBV28	-	TRBD2	TRBJ2-7	18	CASSFPLAGEGRSNEQYF	TGTGCCAGCAGTTTCCCCCTAGCGGGAGAGGGGAGGAGTAACGAGCAGTACTTC
TRBV2	few	-	TRBJ1-5	13	CASSVRGAQPQHF	TGTGCCAGCAGTGTGAGGGGGGCTCAGCCCCAGCATTTT
TRBV5-1	-	-	TRBJ2-1	13	CASSGQSYNEQFF	TGCGCCAGCTCCGGACAGAGCTACAATGAGCAGTTCTTC
TRBV5-1	-	-	TRBJ2-1	16	CASTLLRGPSYNEQFF	TGCGCCAGCACCCTTCTGCGGGGCCCTTCCTACAATGAGCAGTTCTTC
TRBV4-3	-	TRBD2	TRBJ2-2	16	CASSQASGVNTGELFF	TGCGCCAGCAGCCAAGCTAGCGGGGTGAACACCGGGGAGCTGTTTTTT
TRBV2	-	TRBD1	TRBJ1-6	15	CASRVGQGGNSPLHF	TGTGCCAGCAGGGTAGGACAGGGTGGCAATTCACCCCTCCACTTT
TRBV11-2	few	-	TRBJ1-1	16	CASSLGGSIRNTEAFF	TGTGCCAGCAGCTTAGGGGGCAGTATAAGGAACACTGAAGCTTTCTTT
TRBV5-4	-	-	TRBJ1-2	13	CASSFVTGSGYTF	TGTGCCAGCAGCTTCGTAACAGGGAGCGGCTACACCTTC
TRBV6-2/TRBV6-3	-	TRBD2	TRBJ2-1	16	CASSSRTSLSYNEQFF	TGTGCCAGCAGTTCCCGGACTAGTTTATCCTACAATGAGCAGTTCTTC
TRBV28	-	TRBD1	TRBJ2-5	17	CASSSAWGDRARATQYF	TGTGCCAGCAGTTCCGCTTGGGGGGACAGGGCGAGGGCGACCCAGTACTTC
TRBV27	-	-	TRBJ2-3	12	CASSRYTDTQYF	TGTGCCAGCAGCCGCTACACAGATACGCAGTATTTT
TRBV12-1	-	-	TRBJ2-7	16	CASSFPTRDRGDEQYF	TGTGCCAGCAGCTTTCCGACCCGGGACAGGGGCGACGAGCAGTACTTC
TRBV29-1	-	-	TRBJ2-7	13	CSVLDLGIYEQYF	TGCAGCGTTTTGGACCTGGGGATCTACGAGCAGTACTTC
TRBV15	once	-	TRBJ1-1	14	CATSRDYETGEAFF	TGTGCCACCAGCAGAGATTACGAGACAGGTGAAGCTTTCTTT
TRBV20-1	-	-	TRBJ1-1	11	CSAQGYAEAFF	TGCAGTGCTCAGGGGTACGCTGAAGCTTTCTTT
TRBV6-5	-	-	TRBJ1-6	13	CASSDRLNSPLHF	TGTGCCAGCAGCGACAGGCTCAATTCACCCCTCCACTTT
TRBV27	-	-	TRBJ1-5	14	CASSFGQGDQPQHF	TGTGCCAGCAGTTTTGGCCAGGGAGATCAGCCCCAGCATTTT
TRBV11-2	few	-	TRBJ2-7	14	CASSLAWGRNEQYF	TGTGCCAGCAGCTTAGCTTGGGGGAGGAACGAGCAGTACTTC
TRBV19	-	TRBD1	TRBJ2-5	16	CASRDGQGSRVETQYF	TGTGCCAGTAGGGACGGACAGGGGAGTCGGGTAGAGACCCAGTACTTC
TRBV10-2	-	-	TRBJ2-6	14	CASSESSGANVLTF	TGCGCCAGCAGTGAGTCGTCTGGGGCCAACGTCCTGACTTTC
TRBV19	-	-	TRBJ2-2	18	CASTLGAPGAVNTGELFF	TGTGCCAGTACTCTCGGGGCACCGGGGGCCGTTAACACCGGGGAGCTGTTTTTT
TRBV18	-	-	TRBJ2-7	17	CASSPQSQGDRLGEQYF	TGTGCCAGCTCACCACAGTCGCAGGGAGATCGCCTGGGGGAGCAGTACTTC
TRBV4-1	-	-	TRBJ1-1	15	CASSYTGWGGTEAFF	TGCGCCAGCAGTTACACAGGGTGGGGGGGCACTGAAGCTTTCTTT
TRBV3-1/TRBV3-2	once	-	TRBJ2-7	13	CASSKQGPDEQYF	TGTGCCAGCAGCAAACAGGGTCCCGACGAGCAGTACTTC